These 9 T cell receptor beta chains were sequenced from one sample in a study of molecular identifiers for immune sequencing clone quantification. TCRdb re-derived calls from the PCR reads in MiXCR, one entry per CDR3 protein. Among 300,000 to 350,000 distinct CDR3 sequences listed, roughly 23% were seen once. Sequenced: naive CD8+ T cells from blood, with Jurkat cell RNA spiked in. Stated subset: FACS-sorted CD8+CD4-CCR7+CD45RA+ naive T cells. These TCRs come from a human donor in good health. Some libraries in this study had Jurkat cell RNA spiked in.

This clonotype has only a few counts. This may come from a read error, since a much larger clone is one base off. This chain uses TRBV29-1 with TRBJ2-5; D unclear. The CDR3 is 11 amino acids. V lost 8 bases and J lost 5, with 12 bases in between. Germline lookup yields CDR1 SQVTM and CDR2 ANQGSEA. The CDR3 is CSPRIQETQYF. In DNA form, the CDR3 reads TGCAGCCCACGGATCCAGGAGACCCAGTACTTC.

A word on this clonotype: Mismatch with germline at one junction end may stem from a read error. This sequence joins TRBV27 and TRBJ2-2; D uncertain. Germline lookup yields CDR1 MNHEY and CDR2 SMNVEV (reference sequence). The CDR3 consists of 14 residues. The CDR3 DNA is TGTGCCAGCGGTTTAGGGCGCAATGCCGGGGAGCTGTTTTTT. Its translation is CASGLGRNAGELFF.

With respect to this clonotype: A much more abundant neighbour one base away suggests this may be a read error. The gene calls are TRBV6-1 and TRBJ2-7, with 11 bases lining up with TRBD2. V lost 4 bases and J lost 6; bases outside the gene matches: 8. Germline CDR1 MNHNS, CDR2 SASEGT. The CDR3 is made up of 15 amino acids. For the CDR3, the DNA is TGTGCCAGCAGTGGCCAACTAGCGGGAGTGTGCGAGCAGTACTTC. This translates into CASSGQLAGVCEQYF.

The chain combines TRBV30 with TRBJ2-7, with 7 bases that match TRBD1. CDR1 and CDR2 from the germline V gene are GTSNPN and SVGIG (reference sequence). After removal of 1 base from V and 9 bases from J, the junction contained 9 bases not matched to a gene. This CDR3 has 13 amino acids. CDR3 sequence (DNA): TGTGCCTGGAGTGGACAGGGCCGGTGGGGGCAGTACTTC. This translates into CAWSGQGRWGQYF.

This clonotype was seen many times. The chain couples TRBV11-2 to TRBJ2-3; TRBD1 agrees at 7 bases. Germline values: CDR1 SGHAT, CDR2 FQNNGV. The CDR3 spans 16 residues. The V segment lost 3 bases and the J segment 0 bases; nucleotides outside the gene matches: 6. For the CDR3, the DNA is TGTGCCAGCAGCTTCTCCACGACAGGGAGCACAGATACGCAGTATTTT. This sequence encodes CASSFSTTGSTDTQYF.

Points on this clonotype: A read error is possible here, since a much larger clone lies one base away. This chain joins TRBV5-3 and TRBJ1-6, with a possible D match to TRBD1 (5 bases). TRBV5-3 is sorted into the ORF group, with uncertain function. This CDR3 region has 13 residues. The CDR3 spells CASSSGPDSPLHF. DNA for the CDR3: TGTGCCAGCAGCTCGGGACCAGATTCACCCCTCCACTTT.

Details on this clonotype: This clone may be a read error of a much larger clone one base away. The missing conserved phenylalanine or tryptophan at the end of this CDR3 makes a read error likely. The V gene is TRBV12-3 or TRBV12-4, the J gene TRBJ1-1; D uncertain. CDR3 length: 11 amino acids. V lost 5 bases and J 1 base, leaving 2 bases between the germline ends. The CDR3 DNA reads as TGTGCCAGCAGTAGGAACACTGAAGCTTTCATT. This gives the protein CASSRNTEAFI.

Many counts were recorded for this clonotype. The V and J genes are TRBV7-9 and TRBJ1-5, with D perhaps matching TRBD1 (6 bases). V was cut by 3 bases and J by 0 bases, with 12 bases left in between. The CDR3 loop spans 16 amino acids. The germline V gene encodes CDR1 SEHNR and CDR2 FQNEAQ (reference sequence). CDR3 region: CASSFVTGYSNQPQHF. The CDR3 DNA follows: TGTGCCAGCAGCTTCGTTACAGGGTATAGCAATCAGCCCCAGCATTTT.

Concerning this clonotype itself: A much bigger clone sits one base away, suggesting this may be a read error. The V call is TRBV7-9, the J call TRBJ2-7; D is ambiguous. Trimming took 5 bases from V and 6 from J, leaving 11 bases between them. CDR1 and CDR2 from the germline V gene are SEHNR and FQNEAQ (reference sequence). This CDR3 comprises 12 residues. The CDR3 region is CASSQRGIEQYF. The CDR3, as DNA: TGTGCCAGCAGCCAACGAGGCATCGAGCAGTACTTC.